This is a list of T cell receptor beta chains from one sample in a study of blood T cell repertoires in COVID-19. Produced via immunoSEQ multiplex PCR; TCRdb's table is partial and in-frame only. The data hold about 280,000 clones, with roughly 89% observed a single time. The sequenced sample consisted of PBMCs or T cells enriched from blood (not recorded which). These receptors were collected from a woman aged 40-49 years who had recovered from COVID-19. Each CDR3 is given with its conserved first and last residue. A D gene is named only where the DNA matches it firmly. Size tells how often a clone was seen (once, few, many) or the class of an expanded clone, and some rows leave it out.

>TRBJ2-7|TRBD1|NA|TRBV6-5
CASRGTGQGKGQYF
TGTGCCAGCAGGGGTACTGGACAGGGCAAAGGGCAGTACTTC
>TRBJ2-5|TRBD1|once|TRBV19
CASSPFRQGAVETQYF
TGTGCCAGTAGCCCGTTCCGGCAGGGGGCCGTAGAGACCCAGTACTTC
>TRBJ2-1|NA|NA|TRBV27
CASSFLGGTDEQFF
TGTGCCAGCAGTTTTCTAGGTGGAACCGATGAGCAGTTCTTC
>TRBJ1-6|TRBD1|NA|TRBV10-3
CAIRPDRGNSPLHF
TGTGCCATCAGACCCGACAGGGGAAATTCACCCCTCCACTTT
>TRBJ2-1|NA|NA|TRBV10-1
CASSEGAAGFGNEQFF
TGCGCCAGCAGTGAGGGAGCGGCGGGGTTCGGCAATGAGCAGTTCTTC
>TRBJ1-4|NA|NA|TRBV30
CAWSRGLANEKLFF
TGTGCCTGGAGTAGGGGACTTGCTAATGAAAAACTGTTTTTT
>TRBJ1-1|NA|few|TRBV7-3
CASSLQRVGNTEAFF
TGTGCCAGCAGCTTACAACGGGTGGGGAACACTGAAGCTTTCTTT
>TRBJ1-2|TRBD1|NA|TRBV6-5
CASTKGQGNYGYTF
TGTGCCAGTACTAAGGGACAGGGGAACTATGGCTACACCTTC
>TRBJ1-3|NA|NA|TRBV19
CASSIAQNGNTIYF
TGTGCCAGTAGTATTGCACAAAATGGAAACACCATATATTTT
>TRBJ2-7|TRBD2|few|TRBV7-2
CASSFSGRASEQYF
TGTGCCAGCAGCTTTAGCGGGAGGGCTAGCGAGCAGTACTTC
>TRBJ1-3|TRBD1|NA|TRBV30
CAWAGQTSGNTIYF
TGTGCCTGGGCGGGACAGACCTCTGGAAACACCATATATTTT
>TRBJ2-7|NA|NA|TRBV28
CASSFRQGLYEQYF
TGTGCCAGCAGCTTCCGACAGGGACTCTACGAGCAGTACTTC
>TRBJ2-5|TRBD2|NA|TRBV4-1
CASSQTGLAGETQYF
TGCGCCAGCAGCCAAACGGGACTAGCTGGGGAGACCCAGTACTTC
>TRBJ1-2|NA|NA|TRBV28
CASSPGINYGYTF
TGTGCCAGCAGCCCAGGGATAAACTATGGCTACACCTTC
>TRBJ1-6|NA|NA|TRBV28
CASSLFGSPLHF
TGTGCCAGCAGTTTATTTGGCTCACCCCTCCACTTT
>TRBJ2-5|NA|once|TRBV6-5
CASRLDSFQETQYF
TGTGCCAGCAGACTGGACAGCTTCCAAGAGACCCAGTACTTC
>TRBJ2-1|TRBD2|NA|TRBV7-9
CASASGRAGNEQFF
TGTGCCAGCGCTAGCGGGAGGGCTGGGAATGAGCAGTTCTTC
>TRBJ1-2|TRBD1|NA|TRBV2
CASRATGGEGGYTF
TGTGCCAGCAGGGCGACAGGGGGCGAGGGTGGCTACACCTTC
>TRBJ2-7|NA|NA|TRBV15
CATSRAGETYEQYF
TGTGCCACCAGCAGAGCGGGAGAGACCTACGAGCAGTACTTC
>TRBJ2-1|NA|NA|TRBV7-9
CASSLRGNEQFF
TGTGCCAGCAGCTTACGGGGGAATGAGCAGTTCTTC
>TRBJ2-1|TRBD2|NA|TRBV7-7
CASSSTGTSGSNEQFF
TGTGCTAGCAGCTCGACCGGGACTAGCGGGAGCAATGAGCAGTTCTTC
>TRBJ2-1|TRBD2|NA|TRBV28
CASSLSSLAGLGVNEQFF
TGTGCCAGCAGTTTATCGAGCCTAGCGGGATTGGGGGTCAATGAGCAGTTCTTC
>TRBJ1-1|TRBD1|once|TRBV7-9
CASSFGTAQPEAFF
TGTGCCAGCAGCTTTGGGACAGCCCAACCTGAAGCTTTCTTT
>TRBJ1-6|NA|NA|TRBV7-3
CASSLTSGDNSPLHF
TGTGCCAGCAGCTTAACGTCTGGAGATAATTCACCCCTCCACTTT
>TRBJ2-1|TRBD2|NA|TRBV28
CASRTGLAGWAWFF
TGTGCCAGCAGAACGGGACTAGCGGGGTGGGCCTGGTTCTTC
>TRBJ2-2|NA|NA|TRBV11-3
CASSSTITGELFF
TGTGCCAGCAGCTCCACTATCACCGGGGAGCTGTTTTTT
>TRBJ2-1|TRBD2|NA|TRBV18
CASSRGTSGSPSYNEQFF
TGTGCCAGCTCACGGGGGACTAGCGGGAGCCCCTCCTACAATGAGCAGTTCTTC
>TRBJ1-5|TRBD1|NA|TRBV28
CASSWAGGGGNQPQHF
TGTGCCAGCAGTTGGGCGGGAGGGGGCGGCAATCAGCCCCAGCATTTT
>TRBJ2-1|NA|NA|TRBV29-1
CSVVQGSTYNEQFF
TGCAGCGTTGTGCAGGGGTCAACCTACAATGAGCAGTTCTTC
>TRBJ1-6|TRBD1|NA|TRBV28
CATTGGRSPLHF
TGTGCCACCACAGGGGGAAGGTCACCCCTCCACTTT
>TRBJ1-3|NA|once|TRBV27
CASSSGQPSGNTIYF
TGTGCCAGCAGTTCCGGACAGCCCTCTGGAAACACCATATATTTT
>TRBJ1-6|NA|few|TRBV4-3
CASSQGTAYNSPLHF
TGCGCCAGCAGCCAAGGGACAGCCTATAATTCACCCCTCCACTTT
>TRBJ1-4|NA|NA|TRBV27
CASRQRNEKLFF
TGTGCCAGTCGACAGAGAAATGAAAAACTGTTTTTT
>TRBJ1-3|NA|NA|TRBV18
CASSPQNRVGNTIYF
TGTGCCAGCTCACCACAGAACAGGGTTGGAAACACCATATATTTT
>TRBJ2-3|TRBD2|NA|TRBV28
CASSSPPGGVDTQYF
TGTGCCAGCAGTTCCCCCCCGGGGGGAGTAGATACGCAGTATTTT
>TRBJ2-7|TRBD2|NA|TRBV11-1
CASSSGTSGRGEQYF
TGTGCCAGCAGCTCCGGAACTAGCGGGAGGGGAGAGCAGTACTTC
>TRBJ1-2|TRBD1|NA|TRBV4-2
CASSQPGTGANYGYTF
TGTGCCAGCAGCCAACCTGGGACAGGAGCTAACTATGGCTACACCTTC
>TRBJ2-7|NA|NA|TRBV6-2/TRBV6-3
CASNPGQTYEQYF
TGTGCCAGCAACCCGGGACAAACCTACGAGCAGTACTTC
>TRBJ1-2|NA|NA|TRBV27
CASRSDFNDNYGYTF
TGTGCCAGCAGATCCGACTTCAATGACAACTATGGCTACACCTTC
>TRBJ2-5|NA|NA|TRBV24-1
CATSDFAGQTQYF
TGTGCCACCAGTGATTTCGCAGGGCAGACCCAGTACTTC
>TRBJ2-5|TRBD2|few|TRBV11-2
CASSPTGTSGRLQETQYF
TGTGCCAGCAGCCCAACTGGGACTAGCGGGAGGTTACAAGAGACCCAGTACTTC
>TRBJ2-2|TRBD2|NA|TRBV4-3
CASSLRLAETGELFF
TGCGCCAGCAGCCTAAGACTAGCGGAGACCGGGGAGCTGTTTTTT
>TRBJ2-7|TRBD2|many|TRBV6-6
CASSVSGAWYEQYF
TGTGCCAGCAGTGTTAGCGGGGCTTGGTACGAGCAGTACTTC
>TRBJ1-4|TRBD1|NA|TRBV10-3
CAISDGQGREKLFF
TGTGCCATCAGTGATGGACAGGGGCGGGAAAAACTGTTTTTT
>TRBJ2-5|NA|NA|TRBV7-2
CASSPISETQYF
TGTGCCAGCAGCCCAATTAGTGAGACCCAGTACTTC
>TRBJ1-5|NA|once|TRBV14
CASSQVSANQPQHF
TGTGCCAGCAGCCAAGTTAGCGCCAATCAGCCCCAGCATTTT
>TRBJ1-4|NA|NA|TRBV7-9
CASSLRGDEKLFF
TGTGCCAGCAGCTTACGGGGGGATGAAAAACTGTTTTTT
>TRBJ1-1|NA|NA|TRBV5-1
CASSLSVTGEAFF
TGCGCCAGCAGCTTGTCTGTGACGGGTGAAGCTTTCTTT
>TRBJ2-4|TRBD2|NA|TRBV4-1
CASSQGPTSGSPTMKNIQYF
TGCGCCAGCAGCCAAGGACCGACTAGCGGGAGCCCCACAATGAAAAACATTCAGTACTTC
>TRBJ1-2|TRBD1|NA|TRBV24-1
CATSGGGFNYGYTF
TGTGCCACCAGTGGAGGGGGCTTTAACTATGGCTACACCTTC
>TRBJ2-3|NA|NA|TRBV4-3
CASSSALAAGSTDTQYF
TGCGCCAGCAGCTCCGCTTTAGCAGCGGGTAGCACAGATACGCAGTATTTT
>TRBJ2-7|TRBD2|NA|TRBV3-1/TRBV3-2
CASPPGTSGVDEQYF
TGTGCCAGCCCCCCCGGGACTAGTGGTGTGGACGAGCAGTACTTC
>TRBJ1-5|TRBD1|NA|TRBV2
CASSEGQGAGQPQHF
TGTGCCAGCAGTGAAGGGCAGGGGGCAGGTCAGCCCCAGCATTTT
>TRBJ2-5|TRBD1|NA|TRBV4-3
CASSPGTEETQYF
TGCGCCAGCAGCCCCGGGACAGAAGAGACCCAGTACTTC